What follows is one TCR beta chain and its context. The antigen is undetermined. This CDR3 contains 13 residues. Germline CDR1 and CDR2: DFQATT and SNEGSKA (reference sequence). Trimming cost V 3 bases and J 6 bases, with 13 bases left between them. The bulk TCR libraries were made with methods described before and with listed TCR primers. TCRdb processed the PCR reads anew with MiXCR; each CDR3 protein has one entry. The sample shows about 89,000 distinct CDR3 sequences, around a fifth of them seen only once. This entry is derived from a study of molecular identifiers for immune sequencing clone quantification. Study outcomes and limitations: Clones of above 20 RNA copies carried over 99% of effector molecules; in naive cells they carried under 1%.

Each library that profiled naive CD8 cells came from roughly 20,000 to 1,000,000 sorted cells with 10%, 30% or 50% RNA. Sorting defined naive CD8 T cells as CD8+CD4-CCR7+CD45RA+. This clonotype was sampled from a human donor in good health. Some libraries in this study had Jurkat cell RNA spiked in. The sample taken for sequencing was naive CD8+ T cells from blood, with Jurkat cell RNA spiked in. Subset reported: FACS-sorted CD8+CD4-CCR7+CD45RA+ naive T cells. The gene calls are TRBV20-1 and TRBJ2-3; possibly TRBD1 for D (5 bases). The CDR3 region has the DNA TGCAGTGCTAGGACAGTCGGAAGGGATACGCAGTATTTT. Amino acids: CSARTVGRDTQYF.